This is a list of T cell receptor beta chains from one sample in a study of radiotherapy plus CTLA-4 blockade in lung cancer. Assay used: immunoSEQ multiplex PCR; TCRdb lists only in-frame clones, some missing. The sample has about 87,000 clones, more than 85% seen once. Sequenced material: peripheral blood, taken from a patient treated with radiotherapy plus ipilimumab. These TCRs come from a human donor with non-small cell lung cancer that progressed on radiotherapy plus ipilimumab. CDR3s include the opening cysteine and the closing phenylalanine or tryptophan. Expanded clones get a size class; other rows say once, few or many, or leave the size out.

TRBJ1-2 once TRBV27 CASRPGTGGRIDYTF
TRBJ1-5 few TRBV19 CATNDRGNQPQHF
TRBJ1-1 - TRBV5-6 CASSLQGNTEAFF
TRBJ2-3 - TRBV5-1 CASSLGGDTQYF
TRBJ1-2 - TRBV7-2 CASSPRDRGYTF
TRBJ2-3 once TRBV19 CASTKVGGRSDTQYF
TRBJ2-1 - TRBV9 CASSVDGTSINEQFF
TRBJ2-7 few TRBV21-1 CASRNPGQGASYEQYF
TRBJ2-7 - TRBV18 CASSPLRGGASYEQYF
TRBJ2-5 - TRBV14 CASSQLSRVGETQYF
TRBJ2-6 - TRBV4-3 CASSQDWQSGANVLTF
TRBJ1-4 - TRBV7-2 CASSPGTPVEKLFF
TRBJ1-4 - TRBV6-1 CASSVNGGNEKLFF
TRBJ2-7 few TRBV29-1 CSVRFPGLAGPWEQYF
TRBJ2-7 once TRBV5-5 CASSLPGQGIIEQYF
TRBJ1-2 - TRBV5-6 CASSFKSQGASYGYTF
TRBJ1-1 - TRBV18 CASSPGGRFNTEAFF
TRBJ2-7 once TRBV6-1 CASSVGLLYGGQYF